Reported below is one T cell receptor (beta chain). Antigen specificity is unknown. This sample was included in a study of OX40 agonist ivuxolimab in advanced cancers. On the study more broadly: All patients had ivuxolimab intravenously every 2 weeks at 0.01 to 10 mg/kg. Points from the study as a whole: Low clonal expansion, among the lowest seen, marked partial responders at 0.1-3.0 mg/kg. In CD8+ T cells, expanded clones were on average more numerous than in CD4+.

V was pared by 4 bases and J by 3 bases, with 5 bases of the junction left unmatched. Germline CDR1 reads KGHSH; CDR2 reads LQKENI. The CDR3 totals 14 residues. Some clones are missing from TCRdb's copy, which holds only in-frame ones; the method was immunoSEQ multiplex PCR. The sample has under 25,000 clones, 80% to 90% seen once. This chain uses TRBV18 with TRBJ2-5; 7 positions agree with TRBD1. Sequencing was performed on CD4+ or CD8+ T cells sorted from blood, taken in a trial of the OX40 agonist ivuxolimab. The sequence was collected from an adult with an advanced solid tumor such as melanoma, head and neck, liver or kidney cancer. The CDR3 protein is CASSHRDSEETQYF. CDR3 coding DNA: TGTGCCAGCTCACACAGGGACAGCGAAGAGACCCAGTACTTC.